This TCR beta chain was captured in a study of vaccination effects on CD4 cells after COVID-19. In the ViraFEST assay, antigen-specific CD4+ clonotypes were identified by expansion after peptide-pool stimulation. Isolating CD4+ T cells followed about 11 days of culture. Confirmation by PCR established that the person had SARS-CoV-2 infection between March and December 2020. This table comes from immunoSEQ multiplex PCR, and its TCRdb copy is limited to in-frame clones, with some not included. The sample has around 37,000 clones; roughly 73% are singletons. This clone was found a few times. No antigen is known for it. V lost 6 bases and J lost 2, with 10 bases in between. Germline assignment: CDR1 MNHEY and CDR2 SVGAGI. This CDR3 comprises 13 residues.

This TCR came from a human donor who had a prior SARS-CoV-2 infection. The sequencing here drew on CD4+ T cells from PBMCs cultured with a peptide pool, taken before COVID-19 vaccination. This sequence joins TRBV6-5 and TRBJ1-2; possible D gene TRBD1, 5 bases. The CDR3 DNA sequence: TGTGCCAGCAGCCTGGGACCGAACTATGGCTACACCTTC. Its translation is CASSLGPNYGYTF.